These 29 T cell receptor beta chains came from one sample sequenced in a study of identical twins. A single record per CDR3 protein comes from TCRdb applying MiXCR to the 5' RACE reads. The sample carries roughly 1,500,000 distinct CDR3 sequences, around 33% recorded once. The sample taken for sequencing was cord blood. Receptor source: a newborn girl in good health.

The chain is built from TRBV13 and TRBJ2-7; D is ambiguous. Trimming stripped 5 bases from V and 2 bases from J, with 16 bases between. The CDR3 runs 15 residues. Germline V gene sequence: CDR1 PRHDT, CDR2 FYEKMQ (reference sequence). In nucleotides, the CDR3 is TGTGCCAGCAGCCGTAGCTCGGCAGCTGCCTACGAGCAGTACTTC. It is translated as CASSRSSAAAYEQYF.

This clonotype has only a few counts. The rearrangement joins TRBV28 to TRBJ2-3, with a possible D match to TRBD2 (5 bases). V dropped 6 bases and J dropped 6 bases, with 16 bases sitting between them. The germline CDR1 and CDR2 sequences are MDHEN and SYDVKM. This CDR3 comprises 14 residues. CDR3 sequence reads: CASSPDFLLDTQYF. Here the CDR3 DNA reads TGTGCCAGCAGCCCGGACTTCCTCCTGGATACGCAGTATTTT.

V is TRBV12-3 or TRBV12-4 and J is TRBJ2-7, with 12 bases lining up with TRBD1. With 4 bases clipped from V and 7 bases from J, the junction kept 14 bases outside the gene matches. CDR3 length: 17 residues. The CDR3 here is CASSWGDRGRFDNEQYF. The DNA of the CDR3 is TGTGCCAGCAGTTGGGGGGACAGGGGGCGTTTTGACAATGAGCAGTACTTC.

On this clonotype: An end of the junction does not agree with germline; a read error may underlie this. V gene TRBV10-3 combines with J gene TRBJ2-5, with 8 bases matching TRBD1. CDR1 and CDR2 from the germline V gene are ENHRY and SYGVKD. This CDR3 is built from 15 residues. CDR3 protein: CAISEGSGGPETRYF. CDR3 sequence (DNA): TGTGCCATCAGTGAGGGCTCAGGGGGCCCAGAGACCCGGTACTTC.

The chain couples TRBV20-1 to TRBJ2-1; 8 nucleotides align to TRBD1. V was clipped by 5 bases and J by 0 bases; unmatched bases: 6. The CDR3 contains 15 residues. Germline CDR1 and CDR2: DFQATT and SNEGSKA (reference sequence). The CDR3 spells CSADHRGSSYNEQFF. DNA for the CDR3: TGCAGTGCTGACCACAGGGGGAGCTCCTACAATGAGCAGTTCTTC.

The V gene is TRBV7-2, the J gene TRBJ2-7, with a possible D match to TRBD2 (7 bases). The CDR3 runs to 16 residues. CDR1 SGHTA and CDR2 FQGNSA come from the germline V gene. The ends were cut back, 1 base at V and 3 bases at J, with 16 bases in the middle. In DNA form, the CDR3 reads TGTGCCAGCAGCTTAGATGGTGGGGGGGCGGGCTACGAGCAGTACTTC. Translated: CASSLDGGGAGYEQYF. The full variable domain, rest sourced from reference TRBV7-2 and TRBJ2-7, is GAGVSQSPSNKVTEKGKDVELRCDPISGHTALYWYRQSLGQGLEFLIYFQGNSAPDKSGLPSDRFSAERTGGSVSTLTIQRTQQEDSAVYLCASSLDGGGAGYEQYFGPGTRLTVT.

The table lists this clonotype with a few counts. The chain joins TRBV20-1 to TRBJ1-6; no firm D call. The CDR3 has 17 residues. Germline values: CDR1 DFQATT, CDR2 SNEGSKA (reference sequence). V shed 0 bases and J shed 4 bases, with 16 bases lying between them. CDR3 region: CSARDPTAPQYNSPLHF. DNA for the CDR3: TGCAGTGCTAGAGATCCAACAGCCCCTCAGTATAATTCACCCCTCCACTTT.

CDR3 sequence: CASSLDAVPNEKLFF. The CDR3, as DNA: TGTGCCAGCAGCCTCGATGCGGTGCCAAATGAAAAACTGTTTTTT. The V gene is TRBV12-3 or TRBV12-4, the J gene TRBJ1-4; D uncertain. V was pared by 6 bases and J by 5 bases, with 16 bases between. This CDR3 has 15 residues.

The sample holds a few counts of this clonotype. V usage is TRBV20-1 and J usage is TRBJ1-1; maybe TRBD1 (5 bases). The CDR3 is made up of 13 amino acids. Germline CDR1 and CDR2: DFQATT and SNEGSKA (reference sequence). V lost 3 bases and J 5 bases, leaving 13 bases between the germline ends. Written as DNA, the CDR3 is TGCAGTGCTAGGTCCTGGGGCGATACTGAAGCTTTCTTT. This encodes CSARSWGDTEAFF.

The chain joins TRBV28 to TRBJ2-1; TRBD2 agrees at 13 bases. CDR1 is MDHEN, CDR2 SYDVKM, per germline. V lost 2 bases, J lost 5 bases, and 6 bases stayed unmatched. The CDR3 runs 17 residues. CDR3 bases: TGTGCCAGCAGTTTAGATCGACTAGCGGGAGGAGACAATGAGCAGTTCTTC. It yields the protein CASSLDRLAGGDNEQFF.

The CDR3 loop is CASSLWGRGYGYTF. CDR3 DNA sequence: TGTGCCAGCAGTTTATGGGGGAGGGGCTATGGCTACACCTTC. The chain has TRBV28 and TRBJ1-2; D perhaps matches TRBD1 (5 bases). V lost 0 bases and J 4 bases, leaving 9 bases between the germline ends. CDR1 MDHEN and CDR2 SYDVKM come from the germline V gene. CDR3 length: 14 amino acids.

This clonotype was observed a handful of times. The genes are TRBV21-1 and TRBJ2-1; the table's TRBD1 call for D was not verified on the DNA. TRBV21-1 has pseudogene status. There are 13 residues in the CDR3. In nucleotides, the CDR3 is TGTGCCAGCAGCAAAGTCGGCTCCCGGGAGCAGTTCTTC. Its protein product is CASSKVGSREQFF.

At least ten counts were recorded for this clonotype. CDR3 sequence reads: CASSLVWGTYEQYF. CDR3 DNA: TGTGCCAGCAGCTTAGTTTGGGGGACCTACGAGCAGTACTTC. V gene TRBV7-9 combines with J gene TRBJ2-7; possibly TRBD1 or TRBD2 for D (5 bases each). Germline values: CDR1 SEHNR, CDR2 FQNEAQ (reference sequence). The CDR3 has 14 amino acids. V dropped 1 base and J dropped 2 bases, with 9 bases sitting between them. Full variable domain (remainder filled in from reference TRBV7-9 and TRBJ2-7): DTGVSQNPRHKITKRGQNVTFRCDPISEHNRLYWYRQTLGQGPEFLTYFQNEAQLEKSRLLSDRFSAERPKGSFSTLEIQRTEQGDSAMYLCASSLVWGTYEQYFGPGTRLTVT.

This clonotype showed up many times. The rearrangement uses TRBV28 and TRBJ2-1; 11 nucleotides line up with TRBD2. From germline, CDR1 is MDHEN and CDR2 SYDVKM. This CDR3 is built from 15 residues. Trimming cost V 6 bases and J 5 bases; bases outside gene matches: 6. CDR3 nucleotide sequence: TGTGCCAGCAGCAACGGACTAGCGGGTCACAATGAGCAGTTCTTC. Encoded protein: CASSNGLAGHNEQFF.

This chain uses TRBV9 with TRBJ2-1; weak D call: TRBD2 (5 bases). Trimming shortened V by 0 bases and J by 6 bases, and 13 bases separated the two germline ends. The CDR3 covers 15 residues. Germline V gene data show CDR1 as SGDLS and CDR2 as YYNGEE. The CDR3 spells CASSVGSLATNEQFF. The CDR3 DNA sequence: TGTGCCAGCAGCGTAGGCAGTCTAGCTACCAATGAGCAGTTCTTC.

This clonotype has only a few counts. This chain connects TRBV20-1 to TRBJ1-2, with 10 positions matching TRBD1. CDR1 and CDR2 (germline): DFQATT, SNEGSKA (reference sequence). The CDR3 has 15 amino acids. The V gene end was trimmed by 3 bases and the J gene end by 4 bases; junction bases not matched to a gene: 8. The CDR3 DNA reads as TGCAGTGCTAGTTCCCGGGACAGGGGTCCCTATGGCTACACCTTC. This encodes CSASSRDRGPYGYTF.

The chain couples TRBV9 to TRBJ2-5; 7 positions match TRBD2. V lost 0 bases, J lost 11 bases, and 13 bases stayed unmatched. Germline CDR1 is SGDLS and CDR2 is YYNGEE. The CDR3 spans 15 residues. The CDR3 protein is CASSVGPSGYNEQYF. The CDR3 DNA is TGTGCCAGCAGCGTAGGCCCTAGCGGATACAATGAGCAGTACTTC.

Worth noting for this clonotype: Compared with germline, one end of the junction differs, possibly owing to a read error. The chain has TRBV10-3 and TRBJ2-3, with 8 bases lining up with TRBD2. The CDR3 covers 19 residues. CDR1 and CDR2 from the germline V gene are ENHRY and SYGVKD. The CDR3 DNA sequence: TGTGCCATCAGTGAGTCATGGGTGGCGGGGGGACACAGCACAGATACGCGGTATTTT. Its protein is CAISESWVAGGHSTDTRYF.

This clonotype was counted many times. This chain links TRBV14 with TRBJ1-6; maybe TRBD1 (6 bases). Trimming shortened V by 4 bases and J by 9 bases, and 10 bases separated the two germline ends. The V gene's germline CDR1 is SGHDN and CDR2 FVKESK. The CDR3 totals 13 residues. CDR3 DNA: TGTGCCAGCAGCCGCCAGGGGTTTTCACCCCTCCACTTT. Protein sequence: CASSRQGFSPLHF.

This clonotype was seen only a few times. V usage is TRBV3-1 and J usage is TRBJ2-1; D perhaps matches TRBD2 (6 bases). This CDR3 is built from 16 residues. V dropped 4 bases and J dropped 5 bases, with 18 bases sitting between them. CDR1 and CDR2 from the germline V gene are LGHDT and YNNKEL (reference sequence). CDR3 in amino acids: CASSPRGSGGHNEQFF. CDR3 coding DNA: TGTGCCAGCAGCCCCCGTGGTAGCGGAGGCCACAATGAGCAGTTCTTC.

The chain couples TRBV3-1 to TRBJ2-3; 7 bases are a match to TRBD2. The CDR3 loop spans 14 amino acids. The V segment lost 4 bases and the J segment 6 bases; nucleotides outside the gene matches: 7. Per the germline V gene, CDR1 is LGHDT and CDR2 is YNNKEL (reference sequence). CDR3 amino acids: CASSPQRGSDTQYF. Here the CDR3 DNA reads TGTGCCAGCAGCCCCCAGCGGGGCTCGGATACGCAGTATTTT.

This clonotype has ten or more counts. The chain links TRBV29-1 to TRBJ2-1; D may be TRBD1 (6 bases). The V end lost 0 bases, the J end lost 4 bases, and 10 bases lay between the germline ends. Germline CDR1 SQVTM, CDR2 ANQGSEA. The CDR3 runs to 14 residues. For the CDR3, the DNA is TGCAGCGTTGAAGAGGGGGCGGCATACAATGAGCAGTTCTTC. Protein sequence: CSVEEGAAYNEQFF.

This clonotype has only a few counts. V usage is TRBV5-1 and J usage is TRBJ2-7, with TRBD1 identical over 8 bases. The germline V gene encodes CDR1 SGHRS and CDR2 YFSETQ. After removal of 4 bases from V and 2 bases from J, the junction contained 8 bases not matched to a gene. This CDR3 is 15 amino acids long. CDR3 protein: CASSGRTGPPYEQYF. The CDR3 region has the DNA TGCGCCAGCAGCGGCCGGACAGGGCCCCCCTACGAGCAGTACTTC. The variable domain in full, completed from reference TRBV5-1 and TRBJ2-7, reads KAGVTQTPRYLIKTRGQQVTLSCSPISGHRSVSWYQQTPGQGLQFLFEYFSETQRNKGNFPGRFSGRQFSNSRSEMNVSTLELGDSALYLCASSGRTGPPYEQYFGPGTRLTVT.

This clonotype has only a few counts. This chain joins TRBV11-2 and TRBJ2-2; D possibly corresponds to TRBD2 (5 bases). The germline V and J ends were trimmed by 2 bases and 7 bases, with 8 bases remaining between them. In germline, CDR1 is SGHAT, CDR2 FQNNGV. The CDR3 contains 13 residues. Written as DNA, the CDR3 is TGTGCCAGCAGCTTACCTAGCCTCGGGGAGCTGTTTTTT. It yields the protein CASSLPSLGELFF.

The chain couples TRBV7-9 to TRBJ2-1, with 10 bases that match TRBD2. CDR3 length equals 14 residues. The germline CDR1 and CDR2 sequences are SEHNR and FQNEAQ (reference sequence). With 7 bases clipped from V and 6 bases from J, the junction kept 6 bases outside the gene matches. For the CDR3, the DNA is TGTGCCAGCACCATTAGCGGGAGGTTCAATGAGCAGTTCTTC. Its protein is CASTISGRFNEQFF.

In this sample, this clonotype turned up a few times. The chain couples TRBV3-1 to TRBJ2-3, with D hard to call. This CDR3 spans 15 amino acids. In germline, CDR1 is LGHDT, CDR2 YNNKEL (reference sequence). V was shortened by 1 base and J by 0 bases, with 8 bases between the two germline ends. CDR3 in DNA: TGTGCCAGCAGCCAAGGCGTCACTAGCACAGATACGCAGTATTTT. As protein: CASSQGVTSTDTQYF.

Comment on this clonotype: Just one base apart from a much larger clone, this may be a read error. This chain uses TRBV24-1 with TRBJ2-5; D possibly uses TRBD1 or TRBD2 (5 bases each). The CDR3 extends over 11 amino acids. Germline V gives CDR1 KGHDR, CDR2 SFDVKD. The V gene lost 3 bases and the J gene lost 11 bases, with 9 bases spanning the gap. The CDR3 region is CATSDRDQQYF. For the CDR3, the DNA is TGTGCCACCAGTGATCGGGACCAGCAGTACTTC.

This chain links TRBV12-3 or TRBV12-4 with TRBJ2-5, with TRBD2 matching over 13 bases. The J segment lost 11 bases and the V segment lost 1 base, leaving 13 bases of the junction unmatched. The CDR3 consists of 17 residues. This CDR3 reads CASSLGGLAGVLNEQYF. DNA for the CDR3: TGTGCCAGCAGTTTAGGCGGACTAGCGGGGGTCCTGAATGAGCAGTACTTC.

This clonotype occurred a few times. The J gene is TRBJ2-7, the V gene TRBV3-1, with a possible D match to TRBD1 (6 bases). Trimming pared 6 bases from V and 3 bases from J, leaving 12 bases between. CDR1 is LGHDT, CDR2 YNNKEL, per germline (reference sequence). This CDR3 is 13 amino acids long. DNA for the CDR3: TGTGCCAGCAGTAGGGGGTCAAACTACGAGCAGTACTTC. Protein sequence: CASSRGSNYEQYF.